The source of this TCR beta chain is a study of shared clonotypes between healthy human individuals (dated by TCRdb to the early 2020s). At the level of the whole study: The cohort comprised two women and a few men aged 18 to 49 years. Libraries were prepared and TCR repertoires were sequenced by different laboratories using diverse techniques, in order to increase sequencing depth and limit assay-specific biases. Between about 0.8 and 8.9 billion PBMCs per donor were obtained by leukapheresis. For each donor, CD4 naive and CD4 memory were each given three plates, CD8 naive was given two plates, and CD8 memory was given one plate. The study deeply sequenced blood TCR repertoires of five healthy adults to estimate repertoire size and the extent of clonotype sharing between individuals.

From cysteine to phenylalanine, the CDR3 is 14 amino acids long. The only DNA kept is the CDR3, 42 bases in frame from the first base. The germline V gene supplies CDR1 KGHSH and CDR2 LQKENI. Trimmed from V: 3 bases; trimmed from J: 7 bases; junction bases lacking a gene match: 6. Using the deep immunoSEQ assay, TCR CDR3 regions were amplified from genomic DNA by multiplex PCR. Genomic DNA extracted from each cell subset was distributed evenly over all wells of several immunoSEQ 96-well plates, and each plate served as one replicate. For sorted subsets, 150 to 200 ng genomic DNA, equal to approximately 30,000 T cell genomes, was loaded into each replicate PCR. Purified libraries were quantified with a Qubit 3.0 fluorometer, sized on a Bioanalyzer 2100, and re-quantified with the KAPA Library Quantification kit. A separate single-read 150-cycle Illumina NextSeq 550 flow cell was used to sequence each immunoSEQ 96-well plate. For the original study's pipeline: Because the immunoSEQ output included only junctional sequences and no quality scores, the filtering could not be the same as the filtering used for full-length reads. To assign V/J genes and CDR3, sequences were annotated against IMGT germline references using PyIR, a Python wrapper for IgBLAST v1.9. Any read was removed if the V/J assignment was weak (E-value above 1e-6), the CDR3 was missing, or the read contained stop codons, out-of-frame junctions, or ambiguous translated residues. V3J clonotypes were defined as sequences sharing an identical inferred V gene, J gene, and CDR3 amino acid sequence. The percentage overlap between two repertoires was calculated by dividing the number of shared unique clonotypes by the size of the smaller repertoire. Richness of each repertoire was evaluated using RTK rarefaction, the Chao1 estimator, and Recon v2.1 estimates of unobserved clonotypes. Generation probabilities for all TCRbeta clonotypes obtained by the gDNA method from a few donors were computed using OLGA. The table was pulled from immuneACCESS by TCRdb, which kept in-frame rearrangements only. Such tables lose some clones; where checked, under half of the loss comes from unresolved V genes, and the rest has no known cause. Clone size and the V and J calls come from that table; the DNA yielded D and trimming. The sample profile shows around 1,100,000 clones; approximately 80% of them were found once. Of the sample, approximately 0.95% falls within the top ten clones.

Findings and caveats that apply to the study as a whole: Estimated clonotype richness was generally larger for naive than for memory subsets. Because the study included only a small number of donors, the genetic and exposure-history diversity represented was limited. Pairwise subsampling led to the expectation that sequencing depth would affect the degree of clonotype sharing among donors. Even with the large sequencing depth, rarefaction of the sorted-subset datasets indicated that sequencing was incomplete. Higher generation probabilities were observed for clonotypes shared by all four sorted-subset donors than for non-shared clonotypes. Across a few donors, 4.5% to 6.5% of naive CD4, more than 3% of naive CD8, around 2.1% of memory CD4, and about 0.4% of memory CD8 clonotypes were shared. Sampling was restricted to blood, and TCR repertoires in tissues likely differ from the TCR repertoires found in blood.

Worth noting for this clone: Which antigen it targets is not known. There are no base qualities to consult, and no much larger clone falls within one base. The sample contains more than one DNA sequence encoding this CDR3.

Donors were healthy HIV-negative adults with no recently reported acute infections or vaccinations. Every donor was a Caucasian adult living in Nashville, Tennessee, USA. CD4+ T cells were enriched through magnetic negative selection, after which naive cells were positively selected on CD45RA and the remaining negative fraction served as the memory subset. Blood was obtained by leukapheresis, after which PBMCs were separated by Ficoll-Histopaque density gradient centrifugation and cryopreserved in liquid nitrogen vapor phase. Purity and quantity of every magnetically sorted T cell population were checked by analytical flow cytometry. Genomic DNA was isolated from every sorted fraction and measured by UV absorbance on a Nanodrop 2000c.

This receptor was obtained from a man between 18 and 35 years old in good health. Some clones in this sample may be carry-over from other donors' samples. This chain is built from TRBV18 and TRBJ2-7; TRBD1 matches 10 bases in the middle. Specimen: memory CD4+ T cells from PBMCs. In light of the paper, this sample's cell subset or site label describes: CD45RA-negative fraction. The DNA sequence follows: TGTGCCAGCTCACCCGGGACAGGGGTCGGGGAGCAGTACTTC. It codes for CASSPGTGVGEQYF.